Shown below are 8 T cell receptor beta chains from a single sample sequenced in a study of cytomegalovirus exposure and HLA in healthy donors. Generated by immunoSEQ multiplex PCR, the TCRdb table keeps only in-frame clones and is missing some. The data hold 21,000 or so clones, with around 96% observed a single time. The sequencing input was PBMCs. The receptors were sampled from a man younger than 40 in good health and CMV-seropositive.

The rearrangement links TRBV7-3 to TRBJ2-3, with TRBD1 matching 7 bases. This CDR3 has 17 residues. Trimming at V came to 5 bases and at J to 0 bases, leaving 11 bases not matched to a gene. Germline CDR1 and CDR2: SGHTA and FQGTGA. Here the CDR3 reads CASSNRDRVSSTDTQYF. The CDR3 DNA is TGTGCCAGCAGCAACCGGGACAGAGTTTCTAGCACAGATACGCAGTATTTT.

The chain combines TRBV14 with TRBJ2-2; D is perhaps TRBD1 (5 bases). V shed 0 bases and J shed 5 bases, with 13 bases lying between them. CDR1 SGHDN and CDR2 FVKESK come from the germline V gene. The CDR3 sequence is 16 residues long. CDR3 sequence (DNA): TGTGCCAGCAGCCAAGATTTCCACAGGATGACCGGGGAGCTGTTTTTT. Translated: CASSQDFHRMTGELFF.

The rearrangement uses TRBV9 and TRBJ2-5; D is possibly TRBD2 (5 bases). Trimming stripped 3 bases from V and 3 bases from J, with 12 bases between. Looked up from germline, CDR1 is SGDLS and CDR2 is YYNGEE. This CDR3 region has 14 residues. The CDR3 region is CASSAPGFEETQYF. The DNA of the CDR3 is TGTGCCAGCAGCGCGCCGGGATTCGAAGAGACCCAGTACTTC.

CDR3 DNA: TGTGCCAGCGGGAGAGGGATTTCCACAGATACGCAGTATTTT. It specifies CASGRGISTDTQYF. V gene TRBV11-1 combines with J gene TRBJ2-3, with a weak D call TRBD2 (5 bases). Trimming removed 8 bases from V and 2 bases from J, with 14 bases in between. CDR1 and CDR2 (germline): SGHAT, FQDESV (reference sequence). The CDR3 sequence is 14 residues long. The variable domain in full, with the rest retrieved from reference TRBV11-1 and TRBJ2-3, is EAEVAQSPRYKITEKSQAVAFWCDPISGHATLYWYRQILGQGPELLVQFQDESVVDDSQLPKDRFSAERLKGVDSTLKIQPAELGDSAMYLCASGRGISTDTQYFGPGTRLTVL.

J is TRBJ2-3 and V is TRBV2, with D tentatively TRBD2 (5 bases). Between the trimmed V and J ends, which lost 9 bases and 0 bases, there was a span of 16 bases. The CDR3 sequence is 15 residues long. Germline CDR1 SNHLY, CDR2 FYNNEI. This chain's CDR3 is CASTKERFSTDTQYF. The CDR3, as DNA: TGTGCCAGTACTAAAGAGCGGTTTAGCACAGATACGCAGTATTTT.

Remarks on this clone: One end of the junction fails to match germline, which may point to a read error. The chain joins TRBV29-1 to TRBJ2-1; tentatively, D is TRBD1 (7 bases). Germline V gene sequence: CDR1 SQVTM, CDR2 ANQGSEA. This CDR3 spans 14 amino acids. CDR3 sequence (DNA): TGCAGCGTGGAAGGCAGGGGGGCGAGAAATGAGCAGTTCTTC. This translates into CSVEGRGARNEQFF.

In nucleotides, the CDR3 is TGTGCCAGCAGCTCCTGGACAGGCCAAGAGACCCAGTACTTC. It encodes CASSSWTGQETQYF. The rearrangement uses TRBV7-9 and TRBJ2-5, with 7 nucleotides matching TRBD1. This CDR3 is built from 14 residues. CDR1 SEHNR and CDR2 FQNEAQ come from the germline V gene (reference sequence). The J segment lost 1 base and the V segment lost 4 bases, leaving 3 bases of the junction unmatched.

The V gene is TRBV6-1, the J gene TRBJ2-1, with 7 bases aligning to TRBD2. Per germline, CDR1 MNHNS and CDR2 SASEGT. The ends lost 1 base at V and 4 bases at J; junction bases unmatched: 7. The CDR3 is 16 amino acids. This CDR3 is CASSEEGTNLYNEQFF. The DNA for the CDR3 is TGTGCCAGCAGTGAAGAAGGGACTAATCTATACAATGAGCAGTTCTTC.